The 12 T cell receptor beta chains reported below all come from one sample, sequenced in a study of T-cell reconstitution after alpha-beta-depleted transplantation in children. Unique molecular identifiers were built into the TCRbeta library. TCRdb reprocessed the PCR reads with MiXCR, giving one entry per CDR3 protein. Of around 960,000 distinct CDR3 sequences listed, around 30% are singletons. The sample here was PBMCs, mostly from graft donor cells, taken 360 days after TCRalphabeta/CD19-depleted stem cell transplant. The receptor source for this set is a boy younger than two who had a stem cell transplant for SCID, so the T cells may come from the graft donor.

DNA for the CDR3: TGCAGCGGCCAGGGTATTGATGAGCAGTTCTTC. Protein product: CSGQGIDEQFF. This sequence joins TRBV29-1 and TRBJ2-1; D possibly corresponds to TRBD1 (5 bases). Germline CDR1 is SQVTM and CDR2 is ANQGSEA. The V gene lost 7 bases and the J gene lost 8 bases, with 12 bases spanning the gap. The CDR3 is 11 amino acids.

The V call is TRBV29-1, the J call TRBJ2-5; 9 bases agree with TRBD1. The CDR3 has 17 residues. Germline-derived CDR1 and CDR2 are SQVTM and ANQGSEA. The ends lost 0 bases at V and 2 bases at J; junction bases unmatched: 10. This CDR3 is CSVEDGSGTGLQETQYF. The CDR3 DNA is TGCAGCGTTGAAGATGGGTCAGGGACAGGGCTACAAGAGACCCAGTACTTC. The complete variable domain, with remaining parts taken from reference TRBV29-1 and TRBJ2-5, reads SAVISQKPSRDICQRGTSLTIQCQVDSQVTMMFWYRQQPGQSLTLIATANQGSEATYESGFVIDKFPISRPNLTFSTLTVSNMSPEDSSIYLCSVEDGSGTGLQETQYFGPGTRLLVL.

This clonotype was detected only a few times. The V call is TRBV6-5, the J call TRBJ2-7; the D is unclear. This CDR3 is 16 amino acids long. The germline V gene encodes CDR1 MNHEY and CDR2 SVGAGI. Trimming pared 2 bases from V and 4 bases from J, leaving 18 bases between. The CDR3 loop reads CASSYLFSQFYYEQYF. As DNA, the CDR3 is TGTGCCAGCAGTTACCTTTTTAGTCAATTCTATTACGAGCAGTACTTC.

The chain joins TRBV10-3 to TRBJ2-4; possibly TRBD1 for D (5 bases). The length of the CDR3 is 17 residues. The ends were cut back, 3 bases at V and 0 bases at J, with 15 bases in the middle. From germline, CDR1 is ENHRY and CDR2 SYGVKD. The CDR3 loop is CAISDRQGTQAKNIQYF. CDR3 DNA: TGTGCCATCAGTGACCGCCAGGGTACCCAAGCCAAAAACATTCAGTACTTC.

This clonotype was detected a few times. This chain uses TRBV5-1 with TRBJ2-7, with no clear D. Trimming stripped 4 bases from V and 2 bases from J, with 13 bases between. The length of the CDR3 is 14 residues. Germline V gene data show CDR1 as SGHRS and CDR2 as YFSETQ. The CDR3, as DNA: TGCGCCAGCAGCCCGGACCCCTGGGCCTACGAGCAGTACTTC. It encodes CASSPDPWAYEQYF.

In this sample, this clonotype turned up a few times. This rearrangement joins TRBV20-1 to TRBJ2-1; a possible D gene is TRBD1 (6 bases). Germline values: CDR1 DFQATT, CDR2 SNEGSKA (reference sequence). The CDR3 spans 14 residues. The V end was cut by 3 bases, the J end by 4 bases, with 13 bases between. The CDR3 spells CSARGHGDYNEQFF. DNA for the CDR3: TGCAGTGCTAGGGGACACGGGGATTACAATGAGCAGTTCTTC.

The CDR3 region is CASSPWGVGGELFF. In DNA, the CDR3 is TGTGCCAGCAGTCCATGGGGGGTCGGCGGGGAGCTGTTTTTT. The chain combines TRBV6-1 with TRBJ2-2; perhaps TRBD2 as D (6 bases). Germline V gives CDR1 MNHNS, CDR2 SASEGT. The CDR3 has 14 residues. Trimming took off 5 bases at V and 7 bases at J, with 14 bases between the two ends.

CDR3 sequence reads: CASSWVRGNTEAFF. CDR3 sequence (DNA): TGTGCCAGCAGTTGGGTCAGGGGGAACACTGAAGCTTTCTTT. The chain recombines TRBV12-3 or TRBV12-4 with TRBJ1-1, with a weak D call TRBD1 (6 bases). V was trimmed by 4 bases and J by 1 base, leaving 10 bases between them. CDR3 length: 14 residues.

The chain has TRBV4-1 and TRBJ2-7; TRBD2 matches at 10 bases. The CDR3 has 15 amino acids. With V trimmed by 4 bases and J by 4 bases, 7 bases remained unmatched. Germline V CDR1 and CDR2: MGHRA, YSYEKL. The CDR3, as DNA: TGCGCCAGCAGCCTCCAGCGGGGGGGCCAGTACGAGCAGTACTTC. Residues: CASSLQRGGQYEQYF.

This clonotype has just a few counts. The gene calls are TRBV12-3 or TRBV12-4 and TRBJ1-2; 7 nucleotides agree with TRBD1. CDR3 length equals 13 residues. The trim removed 6 bases at V and 6 bases at J, leaving 7 bases unmatched. This chain's CDR3 is CASSRDSRNGYTF. The CDR3 DNA follows: TGTGCCAGCAGCCGGGACAGCCGGAATGGCTACACCTTC.

This chain uses TRBV7-6 with TRBJ2-5; D is perhaps TRBD1 (6 bases). The CDR3 sequence is 16 residues long. The V end lost 1 base, the J end lost 0 bases, and 12 bases lay between the germline ends. CDR1 is SGHVS and CDR2 is FNYEAQ in the germline V gene. The CDR3 is CASSLGGKGDQETQYF. The CDR3 nucleotides are TGTGCCAGCAGCTTAGGGGGGAAGGGGGACCAAGAGACCCAGTACTTC.

Here the CDR3 reads CASGPENEQFF. DNA of the CDR3: TGTGCCTCGGGCCCAGAAAATGAGCAGTTCTTC. The chain carries TRBV30 and TRBJ2-1; unclear D gene. Germline CDR1 is GTSNPN and CDR2 is SVGIG (reference sequence). The CDR3 extends over 11 amino acids. Trimming stripped 7 bases from V and 7 bases from J, with 11 bases between.